Presented here are 16 T cell receptor beta chains from one specimen sequenced in a study of spatial heterogeneity in lung cancer. Stated time point: sample taken at primary tumor resection. From tumor, nontumor lung or frozen PBMC, whole RNA was taken unsorted for sequencing. TCRdb called the 5' RACE reads again in MiXCR, with one record for every CDR3 protein. The sample carries under 100,000 distinct CDR3 sequences, around 8.6% recorded once. The source material was PBMCs, sampled at surgery. The receptor source for this set is a male donor with early-stage non-small cell lung cancer.

Only a few counts were recorded for this clonotype. This chain connects TRBV20-1 to TRBJ2-1; 9 bases align to TRBD1. The germline V gene encodes CDR1 DFQATT and CDR2 SNEGSKA (reference sequence). The CDR3 contains 15 residues. V lost 0 bases, J lost 9 bases, and 9 bases stayed unmatched. CDR3 protein: CSARDPGTGRAEQFF. The CDR3 DNA follows: TGCAGTGCTAGAGATCCCGGGACAGGGAGGGCTGAGCAGTTCTTC.

This clonotype was counted between two and nine times. The rearrangement links TRBV2 to TRBJ1-1, with D tentatively TRBD1 (6 bases). The V end was cut by 3 bases, the J end by 3 bases, with 14 bases between. This CDR3 is built from 15 residues. Germline V gene data show CDR1 as SNHLY and CDR2 as FYNNEI. The CDR3 protein is CASSDSISGDTEAFF. The CDR3 DNA reads as TGTGCCAGCAGTGACTCGATATCAGGGGACACTGAAGCTTTCTTT.

In this sample, this clonotype turned up many times. V gene TRBV28 combines with J gene TRBJ2-5, with D uncertain. CDR1 is MDHEN, CDR2 SYDVKM, per germline. The CDR3 totals 12 residues. Trimming pared 6 bases from V and 6 bases from J, leaving 11 bases between. CDR3: CASSPVRKTQYF. CDR3 DNA sequence: TGTGCCAGCAGCCCAGTTAGGAAGACCCAGTACTTC.

This rearrangement joins TRBV7-9 to TRBJ2-1; the match to TRBD2 covers 8 bases. The ends lost 4 bases at V and 6 bases at J; junction bases unmatched: 8. This CDR3 has 15 amino acids. Germline values: CDR1 SEHNR, CDR2 FQNEAQ (reference sequence). CDR3 in DNA: TGTGCCAGCAGCTCGCCGGGACTAGAAGTCAATGAGCAGTTCTTC. It specifies CASSSPGLEVNEQFF.

This clonotype turned up a few times. J is TRBJ2-7 and V is TRBV4-2, with D unresolved. This CDR3 region has 14 residues. Germline CDR1 is LGHNA and CDR2 is YNFKEQ. V lost 3 bases to trimming and J lost 4 bases, with 13 bases between them. DNA for the CDR3: TGTGCCAGCAGCCATCTCACGCTGGGATACGAGCAGTACTTC. It translates to CASSHLTLGYEQYF.

This clonotype was counted a few times. This chain links TRBV28 with TRBJ2-7, with D hard to call. Germline V lookup: CDR1 MDHEN, CDR2 SYDVKM. The V end lost 1 base, the J end lost 1 base, and 11 bases lay between the germline ends. CDR3 length: 15 amino acids. CDR3 residues: CASSLFSAGSYEQYF. For the CDR3, the DNA is TGTGCCAGCAGTTTATTCTCCGCCGGGTCCTACGAGCAGTACTTC.

V and J are TRBV10-3 and TRBJ2-1; D remains unclear. V gave up 6 bases and J gave up 9 bases, with 18 bases separating them. CDR1 and CDR2 (germline): ENHRY, SYGVKD. This CDR3 is 14 amino acids long. The CDR3 nucleotides are TGTGCCATCAGGGAGACGCGTCAGGATGGTGAGCAGTTCTTC. Its protein product is CAIRETRQDGEQFF.

This clonotype came up many times. The J gene is TRBJ2-7, the V gene TRBV19; perhaps TRBD1 as D (6 bases). The germline V and J ends were trimmed by 1 base and 0 bases, with 13 bases remaining between them. The CDR3 spans 16 residues. CDR1 and CDR2 (germline): LNHDA, SQIVND (reference sequence). The CDR3 loop reads CASSIGGHKFSYEQYF. The CDR3 region has the DNA TGTGCCAGTAGTATAGGGGGACATAAATTCTCCTACGAGCAGTACTTC.

This clonotype was counted many times. An end of the junction does not agree with germline; a read error may underlie this. The chain has TRBV29-1 and TRBJ2-5; no definite D call. The CDR3 length is 11 residues. The germline V gene has CDR1 SQVTM and CDR2 ANQGSEA. CDR3 region: CSVEDQGTQYF. The CDR3 DNA is TGCAGCGTTGAAGATCAAGGGACCCAGTACTTC.

This clonotype was counted ten times or more. The chain couples TRBV12-3 or TRBV12-4 to TRBJ1-1, with D perhaps matching TRBD1 (6 bases). This CDR3 has 14 amino acids. V lost 6 bases and J lost 4, with 15 bases in between. The CDR3 region has the DNA TGTGCCAGCAGCCAAACAGGGTTCGGCACTGAAGCTTTCTTT. It is translated as CASSQTGFGTEAFF.

This chain uses TRBV3-1 with TRBJ2-5; no clear D gene. Germline V gene data show CDR1 as LGHDT and CDR2 as YNNKEL (reference sequence). Trimming removed 0 bases at V and 5 bases at J, with 4 bases between. The CDR3 covers 12 residues. This CDR3 reads CASSQERETQYF. The CDR3 DNA sequence: TGTGCCAGCAGCCAAGAGAGGGAGACCCAGTACTTC.

This clonotype occurred a few times. The chain couples TRBV6-2 or TRBV6-3 to TRBJ2-5; weak D call: TRBD1 (6 bases). V lost 10 bases, J lost 2 bases, and 17 bases lay in between. Germline lookup yields CDR1 MNHEY and CDR2 SVGEGT. The CDR3 covers 14 residues. The DNA of the CDR3 is TGTGCCACAGGGGCTGGATTGTCTCAAGAGACCCAGTACTTC. It specifies CATGAGLSQETQYF.

Of note for this clonotype: At one end the junction does not follow the germline gene, possibly because of a read error. The V call is TRBV19, the J call TRBJ2-2; the match to TRBD1 covers 12 bases. In germline, CDR1 is LNHDA, CDR2 SQIVND (reference sequence). The CDR3 runs to 16 residues. The CDR3 sequence is CVSSRDRGRSTGELFF. The CDR3 coding sequence is TGTGTCAGTAGTAGGGACAGGGGGCGATCCACCGGGGAGCTGTTTTTT.

This clonotype was seen only once. The gene calls are TRBV7-9 and TRBJ2-2; D gene ambiguous. Germline loops: CDR1 SEHNR, CDR2 FQNEAQ (reference sequence). The CDR3 totals 15 residues. V lost 2 bases and J lost 4, with 11 bases in between. The CDR3 nucleotides are TGTGCCAGCAGCTTAACCGAGGACCCCACCGGGGAGCTGTTTTTT. Its translation is CASSLTEDPTGELFF. Looking up the rest from reference TRBV7-9 and TRBJ2-2 gives the full variable domain: DTGVSQNPRHKITKRGQNVTFRCDPISEHNRLYWYRQTLGQGPEFLTYFQNEAQLEKSRLLSDRFSAERPKGSFSTLEIQRTEQGDSAMYLCASSLTEDPTGELFFGEGSRLTVL.

This clonotype was observed many times. This chain uses TRBV12-3 or TRBV12-4 with TRBJ1-5; a weak D match, TRBD1 (6 bases). The CDR3 has 18 amino acids. V was pared by 2 bases and J by 0 bases, with 17 bases between. The DNA of the CDR3 is TGTGCCAGCAGTTTAAAACCGACAGGAACCTATAGCAATCAGCCCCAGCATTTT. Translation: CASSLKPTGTYSNQPQHF.

The chain employs TRBV7-8 and TRBJ1-2, with TRBD1 identical over 7 bases. The germline V gene has CDR1 SGHVS and CDR2 FQNEAQ. J lost 4 bases, V lost 4 bases, and 18 bases had no gene match. There are 18 residues in the CDR3. CDR3 protein: CASSYILKTGSSLYGYTF. CDR3 sequence (DNA): TGTGCCAGCAGCTACATACTTAAGACAGGGTCATCCCTCTATGGCTACACCTTC.